One sample yielded the 32 T cell receptor beta chains listed below, sequenced in a study of blood T cell repertoires in COVID-19 (dated by TCRdb to about 2020). The library was produced with the immunoSEQ multiplex PCR assay. TCRdb obtained this table from immuneACCESS and retained in-frame rearrangements with V and J assigned. These tables miss some clones; where compared with another copy, unresolved V genes account for less than half of the shortfall, and the remainder is unexplained. In this sample the table shows 290,000 or so clones, roughly 92% of which occur a single time. The ten largest clones take up about 2% of the sample. The source material was peripheral blood. All receptors come from a woman aged 25 to 39 with COVID-19, enrolled during active disease.

The chain combines TRBV27 with TRBJ1-5, with unresolved D. Germline values: CDR1 MNHEY, CDR2 SMNVEV (reference sequence). The CDR3 spans 17 residues. Trimming stripped 2 bases from V and 0 bases from J, with 14 bases between. This CDR3 reads CASSLSPPPYSNQPQHF. The CDR3 DNA is TGTGCCAGCAGTTTAAGCCCCCCACCTTATAGCAATCAGCCCCAGCATTTT.

This clone appeared a single time. V and J are TRBV19 and TRBJ2-1, with unresolved D. Trimming left V 3 bases short and J 10 bases short, with 7 bases between. Germline CDR1 and CDR2: LNHDA and SQIVND (reference sequence). The length of the CDR3 is 11 residues. CDR3 in DNA: TGTGCCAGTAGTATCAGTTACGAGCAGTTCTTC. Protein: CASSISYEQFF.

This sequence joins TRBV18 and TRBJ1-5, with D unresolved. CDR1 is KGHSH and CDR2 is LQKENI in the germline V gene. Between the trimmed V and J ends, which lost 3 bases and 2 bases, there was a span of 8 bases. The CDR3 sequence is 14 residues long. CDR3 in amino acids: CASSPLPGNQPQHF. CDR3 nucleotide sequence: TGTGCCAGCTCACCGCTCCCGGGCAATCAGCCCCAGCATTTT.

The rearrangement links TRBV5-1 to TRBJ1-4; unclear D gene. Germline lookup yields CDR1 SGHRS and CDR2 YFSETQ. The ends were cut back, 7 bases at V and 8 bases at J, with 18 bases in the middle. The CDR3 totals 14 residues. DNA for the CDR3: TGCGCCAGCGGCGCAGGTTCGATTGAGGAAAAACTGTTTTTT. This translates into CASGAGSIEEKLFF. Full variable domain (remainder filled in from reference TRBV5-1 and TRBJ1-4): KAGVTQTPRYLIKTRGQQVTLSCSPISGHRSVSWYQQTPGQGLQFLFEYFSETQRNKGNFPGRFSGRQFSNSRSEMNVSTLELGDSALYLCASGAGSIEEKLFFGSGTQLSVL.

J is TRBJ1-2 and V is TRBV18; 7 bases map to TRBD1. Trimming removed 6 bases from V and 2 bases from J; junction bases left unmatched: 6. CDR1 is KGHSH, CDR2 LQKENI, per germline. The CDR3 is made up of 14 amino acids. CDR3 loop: CASSAGRGNYGYTF. DNA for the CDR3: TGTGCCAGCTCGGCAGGCAGGGGGAACTATGGCTACACCTTC.

The chain uses TRBV27 and TRBJ2-3; the D gene is possibly TRBD1 (6 bases). Germline lookup yields CDR1 MNHEY and CDR2 SMNVEV (reference sequence). V shed 2 bases and J shed 3 bases, with 9 bases lying between them. The CDR3 has 14 residues. CDR3 nucleotides: TGTGCCAGCAGTTTAACAGGGTGGACAGATACGCAGTATTTT. As protein: CASSLTGWTDTQYF.

The CDR3 loop reads CASSPRTGGIIYEQYF. CDR3 sequence (DNA): TGTGCCAGCAGCCCTCGAACAGGGGGCATCATCTACGAGCAGTACTTC. The chain uses TRBV5-6 and TRBJ2-7; 9 nucleotides align to TRBD1. V lost 4 bases, J lost 3 bases, and 11 bases stayed unmatched. Germline values: CDR1 SGHDT, CDR2 YYEEEE. CDR3 length equals 16 residues.

The chain uses TRBV6-4 and TRBJ1-1, with D maybe TRBD1 (6 bases). The V gene's germline CDR1 is MRHNA and CDR2 SNTAGT. Trimming shortened V by 9 bases and J by 7 bases, and 21 bases separated the two germline ends. The CDR3 covers 14 residues. The CDR3 spells CASQAVPGQDEAFF. CDR3 sequence (DNA): TGTGCCAGTCAAGCTGTCCCGGGACAAGATGAAGCTTTCTTT.

The CDR3 DNA sequence: TGTGCCAGCACCTGGGACAGAGCTAGCTCCTACAATGAGCAGTTCTTC. Protein sequence: CASTWDRASSYNEQFF. The chain carries TRBV2 and TRBJ2-1, with 7 bases matching TRBD1. The trim removed 7 bases at V and 0 bases at J, leaving 9 bases unmatched. The CDR3 spans 16 residues. Germline V gene lookup returns CDR1 SNHLY and CDR2 FYNNEI.

V and J are TRBV19 and TRBJ1-5, with no clear D. The V gene lost 6 bases and the J gene lost 7 bases, with 16 bases spanning the gap. CDR1 and CDR2 (germline): LNHDA, SQIVND (reference sequence). There are 14 residues in the CDR3. The CDR3, as DNA: TGTGCCAGTAGCCCCTCCGTCGGGTTGCAGCCCCAGCATTTT. Translation: CASSPSVGLQPQHF.

V usage is TRBV7-9 and J usage is TRBJ1-2, with a possible D match to TRBD1 (6 bases). The CDR3 sequence is 13 residues long. Germline V lookup: CDR1 SEHNR, CDR2 FQNEAQ (reference sequence). The germline V and J ends were trimmed by 2 bases and 7 bases, with 11 bases remaining between them. CDR3 loop: CASSLNRAGGYTF. DNA for the CDR3: TGTGCCAGCAGCTTAAACAGGGCGGGTGGCTACACCTTC.

This rearrangement joins TRBV6-2 or TRBV6-3 to TRBJ2-5; no clear D. The V gene's germline CDR1 is MNHEY and CDR2 SVGEGT. Deletions cut 4 bases from V and 5 bases from J, with 2 bases between. This CDR3 has 10 residues. As DNA, the CDR3 is TGTGCCAGCAGTTCGGAGACCCAGTACTTC. Translating gives CASSSETQYF.

The V call is TRBV19, the J call TRBJ1-5; D gene ambiguous. The germline V gene has CDR1 LNHDA and CDR2 SQIVND (reference sequence). CDR3 size: 13 residues. Between the trimmed V and J ends, which lost 7 bases and 1 base, there was a span of 8 bases. The CDR3: CASTGSSNQPQHF. The CDR3 DNA sequence: TGTGCCAGTACCGGGTCGAGCAATCAGCCCCAGCATTTT.

The chain has TRBV7-9 and TRBJ2-7, with a possible D match to TRBD2 (5 bases). The V end lost 0 bases, the J end lost 5 bases, and 11 bases lay between the germline ends. This CDR3 region has 14 residues. Germline assignment: CDR1 SEHNR and CDR2 FQNEAQ (reference sequence). The CDR3 sequence: CASSLASIGDEQYF. The CDR3 bases are TGTGCCAGCAGCTTAGCTAGTATCGGGGACGAGCAGTACTTC.

The sample holds a few counts of this clone. This CDR3 reads CSVERDYGYTF. The CDR3 DNA is TGCAGTGTTGAACGGGACTATGGCTACACCTTC. The chain carries TRBV20-1 and TRBJ1-2; D gene uncertain. CDR1 DFQATT and CDR2 SNEGSKA come from the germline V gene (reference sequence). This CDR3 has 11 residues. Deletions cut 7 bases from V and 3 bases from J, with 9 bases between.

The chain is built from TRBV7-9 and TRBJ2-7, with TRBD2 matching over 13 bases. The CDR3 has 16 amino acids. Germline CDR1 reads SEHNR; CDR2 reads FQNEAQ (reference sequence). With 1 base clipped from V and 5 bases from J, the junction kept 5 bases outside the gene matches. The CDR3 DNA follows: TGTGCCAGCAGCTTAGACTGGACTAGCGGGAGTAACGAGCAGTACTTC. It specifies CASSLDWTSGSNEQYF.

The rearrangement joins TRBV27 to TRBJ2-7; 8 bases fit TRBD1. Germline assignment: CDR1 MNHEY and CDR2 SMNVEV (reference sequence). There are 14 residues in the CDR3. The V segment lost 4 bases and the J segment 3 bases; nucleotides outside the gene matches: 5. Written as DNA, the CDR3 is TGTGCCAGCAGTTCAGGGACAGGTCTCTACGAGCAGTACTTC. It specifies CASSSGTGLYEQYF.

The chain joins TRBV11-2 to TRBJ1-1; D unclear. V was pared by 5 bases and J by 3 bases, with 10 bases between. The germline gives CDR1 SGHAT, CDR2 FQNNGV. The CDR3 extends over 13 amino acids. CDR3 in DNA: TGTGCCAGCAGCGGCCTCGGGGACACTGAAGCTTTCTTT. Translated, it gives CASSGLGDTEAFF.

On this clone: Other DNA sequences of this sample code for an identical CDR3. J is TRBJ1-3 and V is TRBV19, with TRBD1 matching over 7 bases. V lost 7 bases and J lost 1; bases outside the gene matches: 4. The CDR3 sequence is 14 residues long. Germline CDR1 and CDR2: LNHDA and SQIVND (reference sequence). The CDR3 DNA sequence: TGTGCCAGTACACCGACAGGGTCTGGAAACACCATATATTTT. Translating it yields CASTPTGSGNTIYF.

This chain connects TRBV14 to TRBJ2-7; 8 nucleotides line up with TRBD2. Germline assignment: CDR1 SGHDN and CDR2 FVKESK. V trimming: 0 bases; J trimming: 6 bases; junction bases outside the gene matches: 13. The CDR3 has 17 residues. In DNA, the CDR3 is TGTGCCAGCAGCCAAGAGAGGCTTGAGCGGGGGCGCGTCGAGCAGTACTTC. This codes for CASSQERLERGRVEQYF.

V usage is TRBV6-6 and J usage is TRBJ2-3; the D gene is possibly TRBD2 (6 bases). This CDR3 region has 15 residues. The V gene lost 6 bases and the J gene lost 1 base, with 14 bases spanning the gap. Germline CDR1 MNHNY, CDR2 SVGAGI (reference sequence). The CDR3 nucleotides read TGTGCCAGCAGCCAAACTAGCTACCGCACAGATACGCAGTATTTT. Translated: CASSQTSYRTDTQYF.

This clone was picked up one time. V is TRBV7-9 and J is TRBJ1-2; D call uncertain. The germline CDR1 and CDR2 sequences are SEHNR and FQNEAQ (reference sequence). V lost 3 bases, J lost 6 bases, and 11 bases lay in between. CDR3 length: 13 amino acids. CDR3 sequence (DNA): TGTGCCAGCAGCTTTTCAGGAACTGATGGCTACACCTTC. It specifies CASSFSGTDGYTF.

The chain recombines TRBV24-1 with TRBJ1-5; 9 bases are shared with TRBD1. Per the germline V gene, CDR1 is KGHDR and CDR2 is SFDVKD. The CDR3 has 14 amino acids. With 5 bases clipped from V and 12 bases from J, the junction kept 10 bases outside the gene matches. For the CDR3, the DNA is TGTGCCACCAGTGGCCGAACAGGGGGCGGGGGCCAGCATTTT. It yields the protein CATSGRTGGGGQHF.

This rearrangement joins TRBV6-5 to TRBJ2-1; 8 nucleotides line up with TRBD1. V lost 4 bases to trimming and J lost 2 bases; unmatched junction nucleotides: 4. Germline CDR1 is MNHEY and CDR2 is SVGAGI. The CDR3 is 15 amino acids. As DNA, the CDR3 is TGTGCCAGCAGTTCGCCAGGGGGCGCCTACAATGAGCAGTTCTTC. Translating gives CASSSPGGAYNEQFF.

The gene calls are TRBV2 and TRBJ1-1; no firm D call. This CDR3 has 11 residues. The germline V gene encodes CDR1 SNHLY and CDR2 FYNNEI. The V gene lost 10 bases and the J gene lost 7 bases, with 13 bases spanning the gap. For the CDR3, the DNA is TGTGCCATCTCCCTGGCAGTTGAAGCTTTCTTT. It specifies CAISLAVEAFF.

The genes are TRBV7-8 and TRBJ2-7; possibly TRBD2 for D (6 bases). Germline lookup yields CDR1 SGHVS and CDR2 FQNEAQ. The ends were cut back, 6 bases at V and 5 bases at J, with 20 bases in the middle. The CDR3 consists of 15 residues. CDR3 DNA: TGTGCCAGCAGTTACAACGTCGGGAGTAGCAACGAGCAGTACTTC. This sequence encodes CASSYNVGSSNEQYF.

This sequence joins TRBV7-6 and TRBJ2-7, with 9 bases lining up with TRBD2. Per germline, CDR1 SGHVS and CDR2 FNYEAQ. Trimming cost V 1 base and J 2 bases; bases outside gene matches: 3. The CDR3 has 15 amino acids. The CDR3 reads CASSLEAGGAYEQYF. As DNA, the CDR3 is TGTGCCAGCAGCTTAGAAGCGGGAGGCGCCTACGAGCAGTACTTC.

The genes are TRBV19 and TRBJ1-1; D unresolved. Trimming pared 10 bases from V and 0 bases from J, leaving 12 bases between. The germline gives CDR1 LNHDA, CDR2 SQIVND (reference sequence). The CDR3 spans 13 residues. Here the CDR3 reads CATRYSMNTEAFF. For the CDR3, the DNA is TGTGCCACTAGGTACTCAATGAACACTGAAGCTTTCTTT. Using reference TRBV19 and TRBJ1-1 for the parts outside the CDR3, the full variable domain is DGGITQSPKYLFRKEGQNVTLSCEQNLNHDAMYWYRQDPGQGLRLIYYSQIVNDFQKGDIAEGYSVSREKKESFPLTVTSAQKNPTAFYLCATRYSMNTEAFFGQGTRLTVV.

The rearrangement links TRBV5-1 to TRBJ2-3; no clear D. The V end was cut by 2 bases, the J end by 4 bases, with 8 bases between. Germline V CDR1 and CDR2: SGHRS, YFSETQ. There are 13 residues in the CDR3. The CDR3 coding sequence is TGCGCCAGCAGCTTCACCGAGGCAGATACGCAGTATTTT. The encoded protein is CASSFTEADTQYF.

In its sample, this clone was seen once. This rearrangement joins TRBV18 to TRBJ1-2; D is uncertain. The V gene's germline CDR1 is KGHSH and CDR2 LQKENI. The germline V and J ends were trimmed by 4 bases and 0 bases, with 15 bases remaining between them. There are 16 residues in the CDR3. The CDR3 sequence: CASSLYTEDPNYGYTF. The CDR3 DNA reads TGTGCCAGCTCACTATACACGGAGGATCCTAACTATGGCTACACCTTC. Together with reference TRBV18 and TRBJ1-2, the CDR3 gives the full variable domain: NAGVMQNPRHLVRRRGQEARLRCSPMKGHSHVYWYRQLPEEGLKFMVYLQKENIIDESGMPKERFSAEFPKEGPSILRIQQVVRGDSAAYFCASSLYTEDPNYGYTFGSGTRLTVV.

The gene calls are TRBV2 and TRBJ1-5; 9 bases align to TRBD1. Germline V lookup: CDR1 SNHLY, CDR2 FYNNEI. V was pared by 6 bases and J by 6 bases, with 9 bases of the junction left unmatched. This CDR3 spans 15 amino acids. The CDR3 DNA reads TGTGCCAGCAGGTTACCGGGACAGGGCTCTCAGCCCCAGCATTTT. Translating gives CASRLPGQGSQPQHF. The full variable domain, with the rest looked up from reference TRBV2 and TRBJ1-5, is EPEVTQTPSHQVTQMGQEVILRCVPISNHLYFYWYRQILGQKVEFLVSFYNNEISEKSEIFDDQFSVERPDGSNFTLKIRSTKLEDSAMYFCASRLPGQGSQPQHFGDGTRLSIL.

This chain links TRBV27 with TRBJ2-5; TRBD2 matches 14 bases. With 5 bases clipped from V and 5 bases from J, the junction kept 4 bases outside the gene matches. The CDR3 loop spans 15 amino acids. CDR1 MNHEY and CDR2 SMNVEV come from the germline V gene (reference sequence). The CDR3 DNA reads as TGTGCCAGCAGTCCCGGGACTAGCGGGAGTGAGACCCAGTACTTC. Translation gives CASSPGTSGSETQYF.